This T cell receptor (beta chain) was observed in a study of blood T cell repertoires in COVID-19. Study context: The analysed material was cDNA or gDNA that came from T cells, B-cell-depleted T cells, or PBMCs.

The germline CDR1 and CDR2 sequences are MNHNS and SASEGT. Deletions cut 1 base from V and 4 bases from J, with 14 bases between. This CDR3 spans 16 amino acids. In the study's own analysis: The authors estimated nucleated cell counts from reference gene primer amplification. Profiled with immunoSEQ multiplex PCR; TCRdb holds only in-frame clones, not every one. From that table come the V and J calls and clone size; the DNA was used to work out D and trimming. In the table there are about 350,000 clones, about 88% of which are singletons. V usage is TRBV6-1 and J usage is TRBJ2-1; no clear D. Sequencing input: PBMCs or T cells enriched from blood (not recorded which). This TCR was sampled from a woman in her twenties or thirties who had recovered from COVID-19. CDR3 DNA sequence: TGTGCCAGCAGTGAAGTTAGCCTTATGACGTACAATGAGCAGTTCTTC. Residues: CASSEVSLMTYNEQFF.